Listed here are 21 T cell receptor beta chains from one sample, sequenced in a study of blood T cells in healthy people across ages (dated by TCRdb to between 2014 and 2017). Library preparation employed 5' RACE. The sequencing machine was an Illumina HiSeq 2500. A second roughly 7 to 11 cycle PCR used a sample-barcoded 5' primer and a J-beta primer mix. TCRdb applied fastp at Q25 and MiXCR to the public reads, then kept only in-frame beta chains. Each CDR3 protein gets just one entry, which takes the most common genes and DNA from the rows behind it. The sample has approximately 1.5 million distinct CDR3 sequences on record, approximately 42% of them singletons. The ten largest clones take up about 3.8% of the sample. What was sequenced was blood. Receptors originate from a woman between 18 and 29 years old in good health.

The V call is TRBV18, the J call TRBJ1-6; no clear D. Trimming stripped 3 bases from V and 5 bases from J, with 11 bases between. This CDR3 has 15 residues. Germline V gene lookup returns CDR1 KGHSH and CDR2 LQKENI. The CDR3 here is CASSPTRNHNSPLHF. DNA for the CDR3: TGTGCCAGCTCACCGACACGGAATCATAATTCACCCCTCCACTTT.

CDR3 residues: CASSAEGSQPQHF. CDR3 bases: TGTGCCAGCAGTGCGGAGGGCAGCCAGCCCCAGCATTTT. This rearrangement joins TRBV27 to TRBJ1-5, with D hard to call. CDR1 is MNHEY and CDR2 is SMNVEV in the germline V gene (reference sequence). The CDR3 has 13 residues. V was clipped by 5 bases and J by 7 bases, with 12 bases between them.

The table lists this clonotype with a few counts. V usage is TRBV30 and J usage is TRBJ1-2; D possibly corresponds to TRBD1 (6 bases). CDR1 GTSNPN and CDR2 SVGIG come from the germline V gene (reference sequence). CDR3 length equals 13 residues. V was cut by 2 bases and J by 2 bases, with 9 bases left in between. CDR3 in amino acids: CAWSPTGNYGYTF. The CDR3 DNA sequence: TGTGCCTGGAGTCCGACAGGAAACTATGGCTACACCTTC.

On this clonotype itself: Relative to the germline gene, one junction end is altered; a read error may explain this. The chain carries TRBV2 and TRBJ1-6; D is uncertain. This CDR3 region has 13 residues. The germline gives CDR1 SNHLY, CDR2 FYNNEI. The CDR3 nucleotides read TGTGCCAGCATTCAGGATTATAATTCACCCCCCCACTTT. This encodes CASIQDYNSPPHF. The full variable domain, completed using reference TRBV2 and TRBJ1-6, is EPEVTQTPSHQVTQMGQEVILRCVPISNHLYFYWYRQILGQKVEFLVSFYNNEISEKSEIFDDQFSVERPDGSNFTLKIRSTKLEDSAMYFCASIQDYNSPPHFGNGTRLTVT.

The sample holds a few counts of this clonotype. V and J are TRBV7-2 and TRBJ2-1; no definite D call. CDR1 and CDR2 from the germline V gene are SGHTA and FQGNSA. The CDR3 is made up of 14 amino acids. The V and J ends lost 2 bases and 3 bases respectively, with 8 bases between them. In DNA, the CDR3 is TGTGCCAGCAGCTTACAAGGATACTACAATGAGCAGTTCTTC. It codes for CASSLQGYYNEQFF.

The genes are TRBV20-1 and TRBJ2-5; TRBD2 aligns across 9 bases. Looked up from germline, CDR1 is DFQATT and CDR2 is SNEGSKA (reference sequence). This CDR3 is built from 17 residues. V lost 0 bases, J lost 5 bases, and 13 bases stayed unmatched. Here the CDR3 reads CSARDPSLAGPWETQYF. CDR3 DNA: TGCAGTGCTAGAGATCCCTCCCTAGCGGGGCCATGGGAGACCCAGTACTTC.

This chain joins TRBV11-2 and TRBJ2-1; D gene ambiguous. The CDR3 runs to 15 residues. The V end lost 5 bases, the J end lost 8 bases, and 19 bases lay between the germline ends. Germline V gene sequence: CDR1 SGHAT, CDR2 FQNNGV. The CDR3 loop is CASSPLSPHFYEQFF. The CDR3 DNA reads as TGTGCCAGCAGCCCCCTCTCTCCCCACTTTTATGAGCAGTTCTTC.

The rearrangement joins TRBV4-1 to TRBJ1-4; 12 nucleotides align to TRBD1. V shed 6 bases, J shed 2 bases, and the junction held 10 bases outside the gene matches. The CDR3 runs 18 residues. Germline values: CDR1 MGHRA, CDR2 YSYEKL. DNA of the CDR3: TGCGCCAGCAGTCAATCCGGGACAGGGGGCTTGACTAATGAAAAACTGTTTTTT. Protein sequence: CASSQSGTGGLTNEKLFF.

This sequence joins TRBV15 and TRBJ2-1; the D gene is possibly TRBD2 (6 bases). CDR3 length: 14 amino acids. Germline CDR1 LNHNV, CDR2 YYDKDF (reference sequence). Trimming left V 1 base short and J 9 bases short, with 13 bases between. The CDR3 here is CATSRGSGVGEQFF. The CDR3, as DNA: TGTGCCACCAGCAGAGGATCGGGAGTGGGTGAGCAGTTCTTC.

The genes are TRBV4-3 and TRBJ2-3; no clear D gene. With 8 bases removed from V and 5 bases from J, the gap between germline ends came to 14 bases. The CDR3 spans 13 residues. Germline loops: CDR1 LGHNA, CDR2 YSLEER. CDR3 region: CASRPRMGDTQYF. The CDR3 DNA is TGCGCCAGCCGACCGAGGATGGGAGATACGCAGTATTTT.

This clonotype showed up just a few times. V is TRBV25-1 and J is TRBJ2-3; maybe TRBD1 (5 bases). Deletions cut 6 bases from V and 2 bases from J, with 12 bases between. The CDR3 contains 14 residues. Germline V gene data show CDR1 as MGHDK and CDR2 as SYGVNS. The CDR3 sequence: CASRTPGATDTQYF. DNA for the CDR3: TGTGCCAGCAGAACTCCTGGGGCCACAGATACGCAGTATTTT.

This clonotype was picked up a small number of times. This sequence joins TRBV20-1 and TRBJ2-1; D is uncertain. The CDR3 contains 15 residues. V dropped 2 bases and J dropped 1 base, with 12 bases sitting between them. Per germline, CDR1 DFQATT and CDR2 SNEGSKA (reference sequence). This CDR3 reads CSARLGAGSYNEQFF. CDR3 DNA: TGCAGTGCTAGATTAGGAGCCGGGTCCTACAATGAGCAGTTCTTC.

This clonotype has just a few counts. The chain couples TRBV9 to TRBJ2-7, with TRBD2 identical over 8 bases. Germline trimming cut 3 bases from V and 0 bases from J; bases unmatched to any gene: 8. Germline assignment: CDR1 SGDLS and CDR2 YYNGEE. This CDR3 is built from 16 residues. As DNA, the CDR3 is TGTGCCAGCAGCGGTAGAGCGGGGGAGACCTCCTACGAGCAGTACTTC. It encodes CASSGRAGETSYEQYF. The complete variable domain, with remaining parts taken from reference TRBV9 and TRBJ2-7, reads DSGVTQTPKHLITATGQRVTLRCSPRSGDLSVYWYQQSLDQGLQFLIQYYNGEERAKGNILERFSAQQFPDLHSELNLSSLELGDSALYFCASSGRAGETSYEQYFGPGTRLTVT.

This chain connects TRBV3-1 to TRBJ2-2; a weak D match, TRBD2 (5 bases). V lost 0 bases and J lost 4, with 9 bases in between. The germline gives CDR1 LGHDT, CDR2 YNNKEL (reference sequence). The CDR3 sequence is 15 residues long. CDR3 protein: CASSQDQAGTGELFF. In DNA form, the CDR3 reads TGTGCCAGCAGCCAAGATCAGGCGGGCACCGGGGAGCTGTTTTTT.

This clonotype has at least ten counts. The V gene is TRBV29-1, the J gene TRBJ2-1, with TRBD1 matching over 7 bases. CDR1 SQVTM and CDR2 ANQGSEA come from the germline V gene. After removal of 5 bases from V and 2 bases from J, the junction contained 3 bases not matched to a gene. CDR3 size: 13 residues. CDR3 nucleotides: TGCAGCGTTCGACAGGGAGCCTACAATGAGCAGTTCTTC. It specifies CSVRQGAYNEQFF.

There are a few counts of this clonotype. This chain links TRBV4-3 with TRBJ2-7; 13 bases align to TRBD2. CDR1 and CDR2 (germline): LGHNA, YSLEER. The CDR3 has 15 amino acids. Trimming cost V 4 bases and J 7 bases; bases outside gene matches: 7. In DNA form, the CDR3 reads TGCGCCAGCAGCCGCCAACTAGCGGGGGGGCAAGAGCAGTACTTC. Its translation: CASSRQLAGGQEQYF.

This clonotype was seen a few times. The chain uses TRBV6-2 or TRBV6-3 and TRBJ2-1; the match to TRBD2 covers 11 bases. The CDR3 is 16 residues long. V dropped 6 bases and J dropped 2; count of bases not matched to a gene: 6. Germline loops: CDR1 MNHEY, CDR2 SVGEGT. The CDR3 spells CASRDPGLAAYNEQFF. The CDR3 region has the DNA TGTGCCAGCAGAGATCCGGGACTAGCGGCCTACAATGAGCAGTTCTTC.

The rearrangement uses TRBV12-3 or TRBV12-4 and TRBJ2-1; D is uncertain. This CDR3 is 16 amino acids long. Deletions cut 2 bases from V and 0 bases from J, with 11 bases between. CDR3 DNA sequence: TGTGCCAGCAGTTTATACAGAGACCCCTCCTACAATGAGCAGTTCTTC. Protein sequence: CASSLYRDPSYNEQFF.

This clonotype was picked up a small number of times. The J gene is TRBJ2-3, the V gene TRBV4-1; 8 bases match TRBD2. Unmatched junction bases numbered 2, after V lost 1 base and J lost 5 bases. There are 14 residues in the CDR3. CDR1 and CDR2 from the germline V gene are MGHRA and YSYEKL. CDR3 DNA sequence: TGCGCCAGCAGCCAAGCGCTAGCGGGAGATACGCAGTATTTT. It codes for CASSQALAGDTQYF.

The V gene is TRBV12-3 or TRBV12-4, the J gene TRBJ1-5; weak D call: TRBD1 (5 bases). Trimming shortened V by 8 bases and J by 7 bases, and 12 bases separated the two germline ends. The CDR3 has 12 amino acids. The CDR3 bases are TGTGCCAGCTGTGACCGGGGGCAGCCCCAGCATTTT. Encoded protein: CASCDRGQPQHF.

Written as DNA, the CDR3 is TGTGCCAGCAGTACATCGGGGGGCGGGAGCTCCTACAATGAGCAGTTCTTC. This codes for CASSTSGGGSSYNEQFF. This rearrangement joins TRBV2 to TRBJ2-1, with D possibly being TRBD2 (7 bases). V was trimmed by 5 bases and J by 0 bases, leaving 17 bases between them. The CDR3 spans 17 residues. The germline V gene encodes CDR1 SNHLY and CDR2 FYNNEI.